This T cell receptor beta chain was profiled in a study of shared clonotypes between healthy human individuals. Study-wide points: Generally, estimated richness proved larger in naive subsets than it did in memory subsets.

Researchers ran the assay at a deep level. Libraries were prepared by immunoSEQ multiplex PCR; TCRdb keeps only in-frame clonotypes and omits some of them. Found here are over a million clones, roughly 74% of them singletons; the top ten hold around 0.61%. In the case of this clone: Antigen specificity is unknown.

The length of the CDR3 is 16 residues. The V end was cut by 5 bases, the J end by 2 bases, with 16 bases between. Germline V gene lookup returns CDR1 SGHTA and CDR2 FQGNSA. Sequences were obtained from memory CD4+ T cells from PBMCs. The sample's subset: CD45RA-negative fraction. The chain is built from TRBV7-2 and TRBJ2-1; D is uncertain. This TCR was recovered from a man between 18 and 35 years old in good health. Some clones in this sample may be carry-over from other donors' samples. CDR3 sequence: CASSRASSPAYNEQFF. CDR3 sequence (DNA): TGTGCCAGCAGCCGCGCCTCCTCTCCTGCCTACAATGAGCAGTTCTTC.